This TCR beta chain was identified in a study of control samples from healthy donors and cancer patients. The protocol was immunoSEQ multiplex PCR, while the TCRdb copy is restricted to in-frame clones and leaves out a portion. The table has about 61,000 clones, around 89% seen once. Between the trimmed V and J ends, which lost 7 bases and 0 bases, there was a span of 16 bases. CDR3 length: 16 residues. From germline, CDR1 is LGHDT and CDR2 YNNKEL (reference sequence). Sample: PBMCs. The TCR comes from a man between 60 and 75 years old with colorectal cancer. J is TRBJ1-3 and V is TRBV3-1 (or the pseudogene TRBV3-2); D is possibly TRBD1 (6 bases). The chain's CDR3 is CASNDVRGSSGNTIYF. The CDR3 coding sequence is TGTGCCAGCAACGACGTCAGGGGCAGCTCTGGAAACACCATATATTTT.